These T cell receptor beta chains were read from a single sample in a study of Ad26.COV2.S vaccination and SARS-CoV-2 variants. Libraries were prepared by immunoSEQ multiplex PCR; TCRdb keeps only in-frame clonotypes and omits some of them. The sample consists of some 450,000 clones, around 90% of them appearing once. Source: peripheral blood, taken in a trial of Ad26.COV2.S vaccine versus placebo. The receptors were sampled from a person aged 18 to 65 who received the Ad26.COV2.S COVID-19 vaccine or a placebo. The CDR3 runs from the conserved cysteine through the conserved F or W. The D gene is left open where the match is weak. Some rows have no size entry. The others give once, few or many, or a class for an expanded clone.

d_call j_call clone_size v_call cdr3_nt cdr3_aa
TRBD1 TRBJ2-7 NA TRBV6-5 TGTGCCAGCAGTTACTACCAGGGGGCCTACGAGCAGTACTTC CASSYYQGAYEQYF
NA TRBJ1-1 NA TRBV30 TGTGCCTGGAGTGTATGGTCAGTCGAAAACACTGAAGCTTTCTTT CAWSVWSVENTEAFF
NA TRBJ2-2 NA TRBV18 TGTGCCAGCTCACCCACAGGGTCGAACACCGGGGAGCTGTTTTTT CASSPTGSNTGELFF
NA TRBJ2-1 NA TRBV29-1 TGCAGCGTTGAAGGTAGCGGAAGCTCCTACAATGAGCAGTTCTTC CSVEGSGSSYNEQFF
NA TRBJ2-6 NA TRBV7-3 TGTGCCAGCAGCTTAAACTCTGGGGCCAACGTCCTGACTTTC CASSLNSGANVLTF
NA TRBJ2-7 few TRBV15 TGTGCCACCAGCCTAGACACCTACGAGCAGTACTTC CATSLDTYEQYF
TRBD2 TRBJ2-3 NA TRBV7-6 TGTGCCAGCAGCTTACTTGGGGTCTTAAGCGGGAGGGCAGATACGCAGTATTTT CASSLLGVLSGRADTQYF
NA TRBJ2-3 NA TRBV29-1 TGCAGCGTGGAGGGTGGCCCGCGGAGCACAGATACGCAGTATTTT CSVEGGPRSTDTQYF
NA TRBJ2-5 once TRBV6-2/TRBV6-3 TGTGCCAGCAGTTTACCTAGGGGAACCGAAGAGACCCAGTACTTC CASSLPRGTEETQYF
NA TRBJ2-3 NA TRBV9 TGTGCCAGCAGCGCGCAGGGGTTCCCCACAGATACGCAGTATTTT CASSAQGFPTDTQYF
TRBD2 TRBJ2-7 NA TRBV29-1 TGCCCGAGCGGGAGGTTGGGAACCTACGAGCAGTACTTC CPSGRLGTYEQYF
TRBD1 TRBJ2-5 NA TRBV4-3 TGCGCCAGCAGCCAAGGGACAGGCTTAGGCCAGGAGACCCAGTACTTC CASSQGTGLGQETQYF
NA TRBJ2-7 NA TRBV2 TGTGCCAGCAGGAAATCGGGACCGGCGAGCGAGCAGTACTTC CASRKSGPASEQYF
TRBD2 TRBJ2-7 NA TRBV11-2 TGTGCCAGCAGCTTATGGACTAGCGGACCCTACGAGCAGTACTTC CASSLWTSGPYEQYF
NA TRBJ2-7 NA TRBV7-2 TGTGCCAGCAGCTTAGATTTAAGCGGATACGAGCAGTACTTC CASSLDLSGYEQYF
NA TRBJ2-3 NA TRBV6-4 TGTGCCAGCAGTGAGGGGCGGACGCGGCTGGATACGCAGTATTTT CASSEGRTRLDTQYF
NA TRBJ2-5 NA TRBV5-1 TGCGCCAGCAGCTTGGGGCTGACGCAAGAGACCCAGTACTTC CASSLGLTQETQYF
NA TRBJ2-6 NA TRBV21-1 TGTGCCAGCAGCCCGGGCCCGGGACGTAGCTCTGGGGCCAACGTCCTGACTTTC CASSPGPGRSSGANVLTF
TRBD2 TRBJ2-7 NA TRBV30 TGTGCCTGGAGTGGGGGACTAGTTTACGAGCAGTACTTC CAWSGGLVYEQYF
NA TRBJ1-3 NA TRBV19 TGTGCCAGTAGTCCTACAGGGCGACACTCTGGAAACACCATATATTTT CASSPTGRHSGNTIYF
NA TRBJ1-6 NA TRBV7-9 TGTGCCAGCAGCCATAGACACTCTAATTCACCCCTCCACTTT CASSHRHSNSPLHF
TRBD2 TRBJ2-3 NA TRBV10-3 TGTGCCGCGACTAGCGGGAAAAGCACAGATACGCAGTATTTT CAATSGKSTDTQYF
NA TRBJ2-7 NA TRBV11-2 TGTGCCAGCAGCTTAGGTCGGGCCTACGAGCAGTACTTC CASSLGRAYEQYF
NA TRBJ2-7 NA TRBV7-9 TGTGCCAGCAGCTTAGACGCGGGTTCCTACGAGCAGTACTTC CASSLDAGSYEQYF
TRBD2 TRBJ2-1 few TRBV5-1 TGCGCCAGCAGTCCCATCGGACTAGCGGGAGATGAGCAGTTCTTC CASSPIGLAGDEQFF
NA TRBJ2-6 NA TRBV6-6 TGTGCCAGCAGTCGCCGGTCTGGGGCCAACGTCCTGACTTTC CASSRRSGANVLTF
TRBD2 TRBJ2-5 NA TRBV12-3/TRBV12-4 TGTGCCAGCAGCCTAGCGGGGGGAGAGACCCAGTACTTC CASSLAGGETQYF
TRBD1 TRBJ2-7 NA TRBV7-2 TGTGCCAGCAGCTCGACAGGGGGCGCGATAGAGCAGTACTTC CASSSTGGAIEQYF
TRBD2 TRBJ2-7 NA TRBV6-2/TRBV6-3 TGTGCCAGCAGTCTCCTAGCGGAAACCTACGAGCAGTACTTC CASSLLAETYEQYF
NA TRBJ1-4 NA TRBV19 TGTGCCAGTAGTCCCCGGAATAATGAAAAACTGTTTTTT CASSPRNNEKLFF
NA TRBJ2-2 NA TRBV6-2/TRBV6-3 TGTGCCAGCAGCCGTAGTGTATCCGGGGAGCTGTTTTTT CASSRSVSGELFF
TRBD2 TRBJ2-5 once TRBV11-2 TGTGCCAGCAGCTTAGGACTAGCGGAAGAGACCCAGTACTTC CASSLGLAEETQYF
TRBD1 TRBJ1-4 NA TRBV2 TGTGCCAGTTCACAGGGCATCCCAGGGGGAAAACTGTTTTTT CASSQGIPGGKLFF
TRBD1 TRBJ2-1 NA TRBV18 TGTGCCAGCTCCCGCACAGAGGGGGCGAGCTTTGAGCAGTTCTTC CASSRTEGASFEQFF
NA TRBJ2-5 NA TRBV12-3/TRBV12-4 TGTGCCAGCAGTTTAGGGATACCGGAGACCCAGTACTTC CASSLGIPETQYF
NA TRBJ2-3 NA TRBV15 TGTGCCACCAGCAGAGGTTTTGGCAGGGGGGAATCAGATACGCAGTATTTT CATSRGFGRGESDTQYF
NA TRBJ2-7 NA TRBV28 TGTGCCAGCAGTTCCGGAGTTTCGACAGGGAGGGCCTACGAGCAGTACTTC CASSSGVSTGRAYEQYF
NA TRBJ2-7 NA TRBV7-2 TGTGCCAGCAGCTTAAGAGCGGGACAGTCCTACGAGCAGTACTTC CASSLRAGQSYEQYF
TRBD2 TRBJ2-7 NA TRBV5-1 TGCGCCAGCAGCGATACTAGCGGGGACGACGAGCAGTACTTC CASSDTSGDDEQYF
NA TRBJ2-2 NA TRBV5-4 TGTGCCAGCAGCCTCCGGGCCGCCATATCCGGGGAGCTGTTTTTT CASSLRAAISGELFF
TRBD2 TRBJ2-3 NA TRBV11-2 TGTGCCAGCAGCTTCCAACCTAGCGGGAGGGGAGGAGATACGCAGTATTTT CASSFQPSGRGGDTQYF
TRBD2 TRBJ2-5 NA TRBV12-5 TGTGCTAGTGCCCTTGTCCCACTAGCGGCACGGGGAGTGCAGACCCAGTACTTC CASALVPLAARGVQTQYF
NA TRBJ1-4 NA TRBV12-3/TRBV12-4 TGTGCCAGCGCCTCAAACCGGGGGGCAAAACTGTTTTTT CASASNRGAKLFF
TRBD1 TRBJ2-7 NA TRBV9 TGTGCCAGCAGCGTAACCCCAGGGGGTGAGCAGTACTTC CASSVTPGGEQYF
TRBD2 TRBJ2-1 NA TRBV6-2/TRBV6-3 TGTGCCAGCAGTTATGGGGCGGGAGGGTCCTACAATGAGCAGTTCTTC CASSYGAGGSYNEQFF
TRBD2 TRBJ2-2 NA TRBV27 TGTGCCAGCAGCAACGCTAATCGGCGGGAGGTTGGCGGGGAGCTGTTTTTT CASSNANRREVGGELFF
NA TRBJ2-3 NA TRBV6-2/TRBV6-3 TGTGCCAGCAGTTACGGTCTGGCAGGGAATACGCAGTATTTT CASSYGLAGNTQYF
TRBD1 TRBJ1-2 NA TRBV9 TGTGCCAGCAGCTTAGGGGACAGGAGCTATGGCTACACCTTC CASSLGDRSYGYTF
TRBD2 TRBJ2-7 NA TRBV2 TGTGCCAGCAGATGGACTAGTACGGTCGAGCAGTACTTC CASRWTSTVEQYF
NA TRBJ2-1 NA TRBV18 TGTGCCAGCTCACCACCTTCCGGGAGAGACTCTGAGCAGTTCTTC CASSPPSGRDSEQFF
TRBD2 TRBJ2-2 NA TRBV27 TGTGCCACCCGTCGGCTAGCGGACACCGGGGAGCTGTTTTTT CATRRLADTGELFF
TRBD2 TRBJ2-4 NA TRBV4-3 TGCGCCAGCAGCCAATTCGGCAGCGGGGACATTCAGTACTTC CASSQFGSGDIQYF
NA TRBJ2-1 NA TRBV13 TGTGCCAGCAGCCCATCGGGCCGACAGCACAATGAGCAGTTCTTC CASSPSGRQHNEQFF
NA TRBJ1-2 NA TRBV12-3/TRBV12-4 TGTGCCAGCAGTCGAAATAGGGGAGGCTACACCTTC CASSRNRGGYTF
NA TRBJ1-6 NA TRBV30 TGTGCCTGGAGTGCACAGGCTAGGAATTCACCCCTCCACTTT CAWSAQARNSPLHF